The entry below describes one TCR beta chain. The antigen remains unidentified. TCRdb keeps only in-frame clones here, not all; method: immunoSEQ multiplex PCR. The profile shows about 120,000 clones, just over 85% of them singletons. CDR1 and CDR2 (germline): MDHEN, SYDVKM. The CDR3 sequence is 13 residues long. The germline V and J ends were trimmed by 6 bases and 3 bases, with 6 bases remaining between them. These data originate in a study of T cell responses to AZD1222 COVID-19 vaccine. Study-wide results and limits: Only 5 or 6 people who got AZD1222 tested seropositive at baseline.

This receptor was obtained from an adult in good health. The chain uses TRBV28 and TRBJ2-6; D is unclear. This sample comprised peripheral blood, obtained on day 0 of AZD1222 vaccination. Here the CDR3 reads CASSLRGANVLTF. DNA of the CDR3: TGTGCCAGCAGCCTCCGTGGGGCCAACGTCCTGACTTTC.